The table lists the clone carrying this TCR beta chain with many counts. TCRdb independently ran MiXCR on the RT-PCR reads; one entry per CDR3 protein. The table records 390,000 or so distinct CDR3 sequences, 16% of them present only once. This specimen belongs to a study of patients and donors after allogeneic stem cell transplantation. There are 12 residues in the CDR3. Trimming stripped 2 bases from V and 1 base from J, with 5 bases between. Germline CDR1 DFQATT, CDR2 SNEGSKA (reference sequence). This TCR was sampled from a human donor who was either an allogeneic HSCT recipient or a stem cell or donor lymphocyte infusion donor (not recorded which). It is not recorded whose cells these are; they may come from a transplant donor. The sequenced sample consisted of blood, either unsorted or a sorted T cell fraction (not recorded which). The J gene is TRBJ1-1, the V gene TRBV20-1; D call uncertain. The CDR3 here is CSARYGNTEAFF. The CDR3 coding sequence is TGCAGTGCTAGATATGGGAACACTGAAGCTTTCTTT.